The 16 T cell receptor beta chains given below trace back to one sample, sequenced in a study of shared clonotypes between healthy human individuals. Clones were sequenced by immunoSEQ multiplex PCR, and TCRdb holds only the in-frame ones, with some missing. Found here are 100,000 or so clones, over 65% of them singletons; the top ten hold roughly 24%. Sequencing was done on a sample of memory CD8+ T cells sorted from blood. Subset defined: CD45RO+ cells pooled with CCR7-negative TemRA cells. These receptors were obtained from a woman aged 25 to 45 in good health.

The rearrangement uses TRBV15 and TRBJ2-1, with a tentative D call TRBD2 (6 bases). V lost 1 base, J lost 15 bases, and 16 bases lay in between. The CDR3 totals 13 residues. Germline V CDR1 and CDR2: LNHNV, YYDKDF (reference sequence). The CDR3, as DNA: TGTGCCACCAGCAGAGTTCTGGGGGGACCCACGTTCTTC. Translating gives CATSRVLGGPTFF.

This sequence joins TRBV11-2 and TRBJ1-2; D possibly corresponds to TRBD1 (6 bases). The germline V gene encodes CDR1 SGHAT and CDR2 FQNNGV. V lost 2 bases and J lost 4, with 11 bases in between. This CDR3 is 14 amino acids long. The CDR3 spells CASSLYSGVYGYTF. The CDR3 DNA is TGTGCCAGCAGCTTATACTCAGGGGTCTATGGCTACACCTTC.

This clone has ten or more counts. The chain has TRBV2 and TRBJ1-5; no clear D. The ends were cut back, 7 bases at V and 4 bases at J, with 14 bases in the middle. Germline V CDR1 and CDR2: SNHLY, FYNNEI. The CDR3 spans 14 residues. The CDR3 DNA reads as TGTGCCAGCAATCCCGGAGCATTGAATCAGCCCCAGCATTTT. Residues: CASNPGALNQPQHF.

This clone was detected a few times. The chain carries TRBV27 and TRBJ2-6, with 8 bases that match TRBD2. The CDR3 extends over 15 amino acids. The V gene's germline CDR1 is MNHEY and CDR2 SMNVEV (reference sequence). V lost 7 bases and J lost 2; bases outside the gene matches: 4. The CDR3 is CASTRGGTGANVLTF. The CDR3 DNA sequence: TGTGCCAGCACCCGGGGGGGTACTGGGGCCAACGTCCTGACTTTC.

This clone showed up just a few times. This chain uses TRBV4-1 with TRBJ2-4, with a tentative D call TRBD2 (6 bases). The CDR3 length is 18 residues. In germline, CDR1 is MGHRA, CDR2 YSYEKL. Trimming took 0 bases from V and 6 from J, leaving 21 bases between them. The CDR3 DNA follows: TGCGCCAGCAGCCAAGACTCGCCGGGGGTACCCTCGGGAAACATTCAGTACTTC. This sequence encodes CASSQDSPGVPSGNIQYF.

The sample holds a few counts of this clone. This sequence joins TRBV25-1 and TRBJ2-1, with TRBD1 matching 7 bases. Germline values: CDR1 MGHDK, CDR2 SYGVNS. With 1 base clipped from V and 9 bases from J, the junction kept 9 bases outside the gene matches. The CDR3 loop spans 15 amino acids. CDR3 protein: CASSESELGDSEQFF. Here the CDR3 DNA reads TGTGCCAGCAGTGAATCGGAATTGGGGGACAGTGAGCAGTTCTTC.

The chain uses TRBV19 and TRBJ1-2; 7 bases map to TRBD1. The CDR3 sequence is 18 residues long. Germline CDR1 and CDR2: LNHDA and SQIVND (reference sequence). J gave up 0 bases and V 6 bases, and 16 bases lay outside the gene matches. CDR3 in amino acids: CASRWVYRGKTANYGYTF. The CDR3 bases are TGTGCCAGTAGATGGGTTTACAGGGGAAAGACCGCTAACTATGGCTACACCTTC.

The sample holds a few counts of this clone. The chain is built from TRBV7-9 and TRBJ2-1, with 7 bases that match TRBD2. The CDR3 loop spans 14 amino acids. J lost 6 bases, V lost 0 bases, and 2 bases had no gene match. The V gene's germline CDR1 is SEHNR and CDR2 FQNEAQ (reference sequence). The CDR3 region is CASSLAGGPNEQFF. Here the CDR3 DNA reads TGTGCCAGCAGCTTAGCGGGAGGGCCCAATGAGCAGTTCTTC.

The chain links TRBV5-4 to TRBJ1-4; no firm D call. Trimming left V 4 bases short and J 8 bases short, with 12 bases between. CDR3 length equals 13 residues. Per the germline V gene, CDR1 is SGHNT and CDR2 is YYREEE (reference sequence). The CDR3: CASSRLYDEKLFF. The CDR3 DNA sequence: TGTGCCAGCAGCCGGTTATATGACGAAAAACTGTTTTTT.

In the case of this clone: A much larger clone sits a single nucleotide away, making a read error possible. The CDR3 DNA is TGTGCCAGCAGCTTGAGGACCTACGAGCAGTACTTC. It translates to CASSLRTYEQYF. The chain is built from TRBV5-6 and TRBJ2-7; D is undetermined. Between the trimmed V and J ends, which lost 1 base and 2 bases, there was a span of 4 bases. The V gene's germline CDR1 is SGHDT and CDR2 YYEEEE. This CDR3 spans 12 amino acids.

V usage is TRBV7-9 and J usage is TRBJ1-5; a weak D match, TRBD1 (5 bases). The length of the CDR3 is 12 residues. The V gene's germline CDR1 is SEHNR and CDR2 FQNEAQ (reference sequence). Deletions cut 5 bases from V and 5 bases from J, with 7 bases between. Here the CDR3 DNA reads TGTGCCAGCAGCGCGGGGGATCAGCCCCAGCATTTT. Its translation is CASSAGDQPQHF.

The chain links TRBV5-6 to TRBJ2-2; possibly TRBD1 for D (6 bases). Trimming took off 3 bases at V and 6 bases at J, with 12 bases between the two ends. CDR1 and CDR2 (germline): SGHDT, YYEEEE. This CDR3 spans 14 amino acids. The CDR3 sequence: CASSYRTGPGELFF. The CDR3 coding sequence is TGTGCCAGCAGCTACCGCACAGGGCCCGGGGAGCTGTTTTTT.

The V and J genes are TRBV2 and TRBJ2-2; D ambiguous. From germline, CDR1 is SNHLY and CDR2 FYNNEI. The CDR3 loop spans 14 amino acids. V was shortened by 5 bases and J by 6 bases, with 13 bases between the two germline ends. The DNA of the CDR3 is TGTGCCAGCAGTCTGGCAGACTCCTCCGGGGAGCTGTTTTTT. This encodes CASSLADSSGELFF.

The genes are TRBV14 and TRBJ2-2; D possibly corresponds to TRBD1 (5 bases). CDR1 is SGHDN, CDR2 FVKESK, per germline. The length of the CDR3 is 14 residues. With 4 bases removed from V and 7 bases from J, the gap between germline ends came to 13 bases. In DNA, the CDR3 is TGTGCCAGCAGCCCGGCTCCAGGGTACGGGGAGCTGTTTTTT. This sequence encodes CASSPAPGYGELFF. Drawing the rest from reference TRBV14 and TRBJ2-2, the complete variable domain is EAGVTQFPSHSVIEKGQTVTLRCDPISGHDNLYWYRRVMGKEIKFLLHFVKESKQDESGMPNNRFLAERTGGTYSTLKVQPAELEDSGVYFCASSPAPGYGELFFGEGSRLTVL.

The chain joins TRBV5-8 to TRBJ1-1, with D unresolved. Germline V gene sequence: CDR1 SGHTS, CDR2 YDEGEE. CDR3 size: 13 residues. Between the trimmed V and J ends, which lost 4 bases and 5 bases, there was a span of 12 bases. CDR3 sequence reads: CASSPLTGTEAFF. The CDR3 nucleotides are TGTGCCAGCAGCCCTCTTACGGGAACTGAAGCTTTCTTT.

This CDR3 is CASLPAGVYNEQFF. CDR3 DNA sequence: TGTGCCAGCTTGCCAGCGGGAGTTTACAATGAGCAGTTCTTC. This chain links TRBV11-2 with TRBJ2-1; the match to TRBD2 covers 8 bases. Looked up from germline, CDR1 is SGHAT and CDR2 is FQNNGV. The CDR3 spans 14 residues. Trimming took 8 bases from V and 4 from J; bases not matched to a gene: 7. The full variable domain, with the rest looked up from reference TRBV11-2 and TRBJ2-1, is EAGVAQSPRYKIIEKRQSVAFWCNPISGHATLYWYQQILGQGPKLLIQFQNNGVVDDSQLPKDRFSAERLKGVDSTLKIQPAKLEDSAVYLCASLPAGVYNEQFFGPGTRLTVL.